This TCR beta chain was captured in a study of identical twins. Germline V gene lookup returns CDR1 SGHVS and CDR2 FNYEAQ. The CDR3 is made up of 15 amino acids. Worth noting for this clonotype: A read error may produce the germline difference seen at one junction end.

From the 5' RACE reads, TCRdb called clonotypes with MiXCR, one entry per CDR3 protein. The top ten hold about 5.2% of the sample, which has hundreds of thousands of distinct CDR3 sequences, about a tenth seen once. Sequenced material: memory (CD45RO+) T cells sorted from blood. V gene TRBV7-6 combines with J gene TRBJ2-5; the D call may be TRBD1 or TRBD2 (5 bases each). The sequence derives from a woman younger than 30 in good health. The DNA of the CDR3 is TGTGCCAGCAGCTTAATGCCCGGGGCAACGGAGACCCAGTATTTC. Residues: CASSLMPGATETQYF.